These 18 T cell receptor beta chains share one sample of origin, sequenced in a study of radiotherapy plus CTLA-4 blockade in lung cancer (dated by TCRdb to about 2018). Receptor amplification or capture employed the immunoSEQ multiplex PCR assay. TCRdb re-hosts the immuneACCESS table, in-frame sequences only. Its copies lack some clones; in the studies checked, an unresolved V gene accounts for under half of them, and the cause for the rest is not known. This sample lists approximately 82,000 clones; about 80% were detected once. The ten largest account for about 14% of the sample. The sequencing used peripheral blood, collected from a patient treated with radiotherapy plus ipilimumab. The origin of the receptors is a human donor with non-small cell lung cancer that progressed on radiotherapy plus ipilimumab.

V and J are TRBV7-2 and TRBJ2-1; 9 positions agree with TRBD1. The junction had 7 bases not matched to a gene; V was cut back by 4 bases and J by 15 bases. Germline V CDR1 and CDR2: SGHTA, FQGNSA. This CDR3 comprises 12 residues. This chain's CDR3 is CASSSTGGSRFF. In DNA form, the CDR3 reads TGTGCCAGCAGCTCCACAGGGGGCTCAAGGTTCTTC.

The V gene is TRBV18, the J gene TRBJ2-2; D may correspond to TRBD1 or TRBD2 (5 bases each). The germline CDR1 and CDR2 sequences are KGHSH and LQKENI. The germline V and J ends were trimmed by 0 bases and 1 base, with 6 bases remaining between them. This CDR3 contains 15 residues. DNA for the CDR3: TGTGCCAGCTCACCACCGAGGGGGAACACCGGGGAGCTGTTTTTT. Its protein is CASSPPRGNTGELFF.

The CDR3: CASSVGAIRELFF. As DNA, the CDR3 is TGTGCCAGCAGCGTGGGAGCGATTAGGGAGCTGTTTTTT. The chain joins TRBV9 to TRBJ2-2; tentative D call: TRBD2 (5 bases). The V end was cut by 2 bases, the J end by 9 bases, with 11 bases between. The germline V gene encodes CDR1 SGDLS and CDR2 YYNGEE. The CDR3 consists of 13 residues.

The CDR3 coding sequence is TGCGCCAGCAGCCAATACGGGGTTCGTACGGGGGAGACCCAGTACTTC. Protein: CASSQYGVRTGETQYF. This chain links TRBV4-1 with TRBJ2-5, with a weak D call TRBD2 (5 bases). Germline assignment: CDR1 MGHRA and CDR2 YSYEKL. The CDR3 runs 16 residues. V lost 2 bases to trimming and J lost 5 bases, with 18 bases between them.

This clone appeared once. The DNA of the CDR3 is TGCGCCAGCAGCTTGAGGTATCTTAGCGGGACCGAGGATACGCAGTATTTT. Its translation: CASSLRYLSGTEDTQYF. This rearrangement joins TRBV5-1 to TRBJ2-3, with TRBD2 matching 8 bases. The CDR3 length is 17 residues. The ends lost 1 base at V and 6 bases at J; junction bases unmatched: 13. Looked up from germline, CDR1 is SGHRS and CDR2 is YFSETQ.

The chain employs TRBV5-4 and TRBJ2-5, with a weak D call TRBD2 (6 bases). The V gene lost 3 bases and the J gene lost 4 bases, with 16 bases spanning the gap. The length of the CDR3 is 15 residues. CDR1 is SGHNT and CDR2 is YYREEE in the germline V gene (reference sequence). This chain's CDR3 is CASSSLATFGETQYF. CDR3 coding DNA: TGTGCCAGCAGCTCCCTAGCGACATTTGGAGAGACCCAGTACTTC.

The chain has TRBV4-2 and TRBJ2-3; 7 bases are shared with TRBD1. V lost 6 bases, J lost 2 bases, and 11 bases stayed unmatched. This CDR3 is built from 16 residues. Germline values: CDR1 LGHNA, CDR2 YNFKEQ. The CDR3 spells CASSPRQGVYTDTQYF. CDR3 DNA sequence: TGTGCCAGCAGTCCGCGGCAGGGGGTATACACAGATACGCAGTATTTT.

The chain recombines TRBV19 with TRBJ1-2, with 8 bases fitting TRBD1. This CDR3 spans 15 amino acids. Germline CDR1 and CDR2: LNHDA and SQIVND (reference sequence). V was pared by 5 bases and J by 4 bases, with 9 bases of the junction left unmatched. The CDR3 protein is CASSAGRGRGYGYTF. For the CDR3, the DNA is TGTGCCAGTAGTGCCGGCAGGGGGCGCGGCTATGGCTACACCTTC.

The chain has TRBV6-6 and TRBJ1-6; 7 positions match TRBD1. Germline CDR1 reads MNHNY; CDR2 reads SVGAGI (reference sequence). The CDR3 loop spans 15 amino acids. Germline trimming cut 6 bases from V and 8 bases from J; bases unmatched to any gene: 10. The CDR3 protein is CASRTPGTDHSPLHF. In nucleotides, the CDR3 is TGTGCCAGCAGAACTCCCGGGACAGACCATTCACCCCTCCACTTT.

In this sample, this clone turned up a few times. J is TRBJ2-7 and V is TRBV28; 7 bases line up with TRBD1. This CDR3 spans 12 amino acids. V shed 7 bases and J 3 bases; nucleotides not matched to a gene: 3. Germline V gene lookup returns CDR1 MDHEN and CDR2 SYDVKM. CDR3 coding DNA: TGTGCCAGCAACAGGGGCTACTACGAGCAGTACTTC. As protein: CASNRGYYEQYF.

This rearrangement joins TRBV12-5 to TRBJ2-1; 9 bases agree with TRBD1. The CDR3 extends over 16 amino acids. The trim removed 1 base at V and 6 bases at J, leaving 7 bases unmatched. Germline loops: CDR1 LGHNT, CDR2 FRNRAP. CDR3 loop: CASGLDIPGQGNEQFF. The CDR3, as DNA: TGTGCTAGTGGTTTGGACATTCCGGGACAGGGCAATGAGCAGTTCTTC.

The chain couples TRBV6-1 to TRBJ2-3; 9 bases fit TRBD1. The CDR3 sequence is 14 residues long. The J segment lost 5 bases and the V segment lost 5 bases, leaving 5 bases of the junction unmatched. CDR1 MNHNS and CDR2 SASEGT come from the germline V gene. This CDR3 reads CASSSGQGIDTQYF. Written as DNA, the CDR3 is TGTGCCAGCAGTTCGGGACAGGGTATAGATACGCAGTATTTT.

The gene calls are TRBV15 and TRBJ1-3; D is undetermined. This CDR3 contains 14 residues. Germline values: CDR1 LNHNV, CDR2 YYDKDF (reference sequence). V was pared by 0 bases and J by 0 bases, with 3 bases between. The CDR3 reads CATSRDPSGNTIYF. The CDR3 DNA reads as TGTGCCACCAGCAGAGACCCCTCTGGAAACACCATATATTTT.

V and J are TRBV18 and TRBJ1-3, with D tentatively TRBD1 (5 bases). Trimming stripped 3 bases from V and 5 bases from J, with 8 bases between. CDR3 size: 13 residues. Germline CDR1 and CDR2: KGHSH and LQKENI. CDR3 sequence (DNA): TGTGCCAGCTCACCGGGGACCAGAAACACCATATATTTT. Translated: CASSPGTRNTIYF.

The CDR3 loop is CASSLATSGRFEQYF. The CDR3 nucleotides read TGCGCCAGCAGCTTGGCCACTAGCGGGAGGTTCGAGCAGTACTTC. The chain links TRBV5-1 to TRBJ2-7, with TRBD2 matching over 12 bases. CDR1 and CDR2 (germline): SGHRS, YFSETQ. V trimming: 0 bases; J trimming: 6 bases; junction bases outside the gene matches: 4. The CDR3 extends over 15 amino acids.

V usage is TRBV27 and J usage is TRBJ1-1; a possible D gene is TRBD1 (5 bases). Trimming took off 3 bases at V and 0 bases at J, with 17 bases between the two ends. The CDR3 runs 17 residues. Germline values: CDR1 MNHEY, CDR2 SMNVEV (reference sequence). The CDR3 DNA reads TGTGCCAGCAGTTTTTATCCAGGGAAGAAGGTGAACACTGAAGCTTTCTTT. This sequence encodes CASSFYPGKKVNTEAFF.

J is TRBJ1-1 and V is TRBV19; 7 bases agree with TRBD1. Germline-derived CDR1 and CDR2 are LNHDA and SQIVND (reference sequence). Trimming took 6 bases from V and 4 from J; bases not matched to a gene: 8. This CDR3 region has 14 residues. The CDR3 bases are TGTGCCAGTAGCCCGGGACAGCGTGGCACTGAAGCTTTCTTT. It translates to CASSPGQRGTEAFF.

This chain connects TRBV30 to TRBJ1-4; 8 bases fit TRBD1. Germline values: CDR1 GTSNPN, CDR2 SVGIG (reference sequence). V was pared by 5 bases and J by 7 bases, with 3 bases of the junction left unmatched. The CDR3 sequence is 12 residues long. The CDR3 DNA reads TGTGCCTGGGGACAGGGAGGTGAAAAACTGTTTTTT. It is translated as CAWGQGGEKLFF.